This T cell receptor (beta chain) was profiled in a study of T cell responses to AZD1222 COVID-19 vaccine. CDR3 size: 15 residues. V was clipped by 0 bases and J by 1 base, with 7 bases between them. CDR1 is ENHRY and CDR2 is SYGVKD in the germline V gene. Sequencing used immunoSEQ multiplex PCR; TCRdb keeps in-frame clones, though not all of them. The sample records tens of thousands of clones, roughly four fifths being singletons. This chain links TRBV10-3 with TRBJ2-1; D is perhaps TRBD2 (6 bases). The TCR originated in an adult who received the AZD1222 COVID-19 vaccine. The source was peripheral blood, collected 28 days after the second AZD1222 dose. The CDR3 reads CAISESGGSYNEQFF. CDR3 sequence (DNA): TGTGCCATCAGTGAGTCGGGGGGATCCTACAATGAGCAGTTCTTC.